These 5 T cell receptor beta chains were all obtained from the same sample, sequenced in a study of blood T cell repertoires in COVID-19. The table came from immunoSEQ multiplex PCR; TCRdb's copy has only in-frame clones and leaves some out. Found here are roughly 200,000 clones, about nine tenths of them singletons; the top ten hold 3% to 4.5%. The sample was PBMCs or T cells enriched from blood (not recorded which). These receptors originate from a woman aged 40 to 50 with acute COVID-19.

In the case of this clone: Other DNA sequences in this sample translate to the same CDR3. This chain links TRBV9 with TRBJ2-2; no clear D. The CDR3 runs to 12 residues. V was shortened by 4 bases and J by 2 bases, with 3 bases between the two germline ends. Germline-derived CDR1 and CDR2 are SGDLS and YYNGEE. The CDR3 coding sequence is TGTGCCAGCAGCCTAAACACCGGGGAGCTGTTTTTT. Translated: CASSLNTGELFF. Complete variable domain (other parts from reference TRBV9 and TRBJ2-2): DSGVTQTPKHLITATGQRVTLRCSPRSGDLSVYWYQQSLDQGLQFLIQYYNGEERAKGNILERFSAQQFPDLHSELNLSSLELGDSALYFCASSLNTGELFFGEGSRLTVL.

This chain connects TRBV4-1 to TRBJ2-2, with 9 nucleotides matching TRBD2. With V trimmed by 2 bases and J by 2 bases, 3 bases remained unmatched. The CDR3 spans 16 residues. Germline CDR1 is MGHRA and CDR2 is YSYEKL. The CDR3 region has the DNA TGCGCCAGCAGCCAACATAGCGGGAGTAACACCGGGGAGCTGTTTTTT. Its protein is CASSQHSGSNTGELFF.

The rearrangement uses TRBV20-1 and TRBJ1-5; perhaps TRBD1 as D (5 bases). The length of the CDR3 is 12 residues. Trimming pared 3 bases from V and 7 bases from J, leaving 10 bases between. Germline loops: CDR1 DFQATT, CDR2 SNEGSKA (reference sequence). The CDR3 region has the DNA TGCAGTGCTAGTCAGGGCTGGCAGCCCCAGCATTTT. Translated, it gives CSASQGWQPQHF.

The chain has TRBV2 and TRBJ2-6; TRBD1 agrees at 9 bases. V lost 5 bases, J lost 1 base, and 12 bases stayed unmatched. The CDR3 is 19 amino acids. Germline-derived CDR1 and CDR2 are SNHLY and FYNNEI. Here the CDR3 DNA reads TGTGCCAGCAGTTTCAAACGGGACAGGGAATTTTCTGGGGCCAACGTCCTGACTTTC. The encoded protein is CASSFKRDREFSGANVLTF.

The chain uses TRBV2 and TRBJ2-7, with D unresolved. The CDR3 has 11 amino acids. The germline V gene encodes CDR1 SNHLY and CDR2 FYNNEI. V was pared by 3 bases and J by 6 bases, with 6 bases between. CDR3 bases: TGTGCCAGCAGTGATGCTAGCGAGCAGTACTTC. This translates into CASSDASEQYF. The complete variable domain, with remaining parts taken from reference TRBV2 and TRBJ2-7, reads EPEVTQTPSHQVTQMGQEVILRCVPISNHLYFYWYRQILGQKVEFLVSFYNNEISEKSEIFDDQFSVERPDGSNFTLKIRSTKLEDSAMYFCASSDASEQYFGPGTRLTVT.